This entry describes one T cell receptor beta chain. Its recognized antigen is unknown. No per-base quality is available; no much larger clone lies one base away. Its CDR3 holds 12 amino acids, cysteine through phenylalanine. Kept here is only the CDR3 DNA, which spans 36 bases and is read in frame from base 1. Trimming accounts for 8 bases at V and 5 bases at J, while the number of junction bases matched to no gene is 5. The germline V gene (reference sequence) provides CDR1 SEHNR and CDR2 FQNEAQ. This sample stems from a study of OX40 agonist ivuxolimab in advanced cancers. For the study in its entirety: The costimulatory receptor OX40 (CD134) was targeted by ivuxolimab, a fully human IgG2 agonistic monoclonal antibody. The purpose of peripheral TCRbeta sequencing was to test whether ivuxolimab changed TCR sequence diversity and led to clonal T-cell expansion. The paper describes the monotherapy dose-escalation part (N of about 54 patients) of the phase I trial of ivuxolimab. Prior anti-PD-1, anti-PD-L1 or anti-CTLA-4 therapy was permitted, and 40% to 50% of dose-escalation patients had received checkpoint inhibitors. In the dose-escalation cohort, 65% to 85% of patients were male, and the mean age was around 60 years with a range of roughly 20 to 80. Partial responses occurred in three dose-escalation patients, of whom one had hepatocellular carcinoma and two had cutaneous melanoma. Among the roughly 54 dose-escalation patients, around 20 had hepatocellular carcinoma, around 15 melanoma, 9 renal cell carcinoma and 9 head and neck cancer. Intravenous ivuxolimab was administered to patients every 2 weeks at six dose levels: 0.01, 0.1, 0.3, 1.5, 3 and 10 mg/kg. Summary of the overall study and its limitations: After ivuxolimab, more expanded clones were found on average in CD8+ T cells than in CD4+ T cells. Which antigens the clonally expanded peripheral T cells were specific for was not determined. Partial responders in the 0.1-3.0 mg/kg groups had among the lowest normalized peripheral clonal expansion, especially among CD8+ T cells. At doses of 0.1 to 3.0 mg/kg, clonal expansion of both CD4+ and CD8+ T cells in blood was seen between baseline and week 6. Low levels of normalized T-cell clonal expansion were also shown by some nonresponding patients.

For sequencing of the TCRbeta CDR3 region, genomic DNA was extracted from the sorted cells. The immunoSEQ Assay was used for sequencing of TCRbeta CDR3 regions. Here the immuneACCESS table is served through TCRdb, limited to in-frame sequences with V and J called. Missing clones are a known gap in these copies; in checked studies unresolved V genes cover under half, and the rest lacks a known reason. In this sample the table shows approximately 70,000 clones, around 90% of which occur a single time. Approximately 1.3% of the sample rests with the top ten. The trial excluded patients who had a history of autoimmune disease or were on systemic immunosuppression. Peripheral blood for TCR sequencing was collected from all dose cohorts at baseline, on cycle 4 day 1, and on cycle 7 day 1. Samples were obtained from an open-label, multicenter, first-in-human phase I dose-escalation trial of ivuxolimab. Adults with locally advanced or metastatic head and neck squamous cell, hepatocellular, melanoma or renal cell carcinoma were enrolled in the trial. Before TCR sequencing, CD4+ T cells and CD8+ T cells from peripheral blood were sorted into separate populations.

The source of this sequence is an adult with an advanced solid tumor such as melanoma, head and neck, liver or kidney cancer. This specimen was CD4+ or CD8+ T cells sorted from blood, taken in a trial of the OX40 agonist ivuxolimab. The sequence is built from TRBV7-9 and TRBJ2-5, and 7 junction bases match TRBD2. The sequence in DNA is TGTGCCAGCTCCCAGGGAGGGGAGACCCAGTACTTC. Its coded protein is CASSQGGETQYF.